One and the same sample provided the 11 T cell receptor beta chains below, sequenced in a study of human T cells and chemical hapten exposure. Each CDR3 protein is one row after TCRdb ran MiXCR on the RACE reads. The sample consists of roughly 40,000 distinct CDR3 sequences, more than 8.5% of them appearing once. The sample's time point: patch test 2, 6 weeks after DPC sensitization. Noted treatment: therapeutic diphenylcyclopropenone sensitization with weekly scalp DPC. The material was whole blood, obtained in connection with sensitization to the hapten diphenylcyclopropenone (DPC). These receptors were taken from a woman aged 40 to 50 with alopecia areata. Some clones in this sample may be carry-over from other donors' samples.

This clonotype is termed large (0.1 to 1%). The DNA for the CDR3 is TGCGCCAGCAGCCAAGATATGTCGGGGGGCTATCTCCATGGCTACACCTTC. Translated, it gives CASSQDMSGGYLHGYTF. The chain combines TRBV4-3 with TRBJ1-2; perhaps TRBD1 as D (6 bases). V lost 0 bases and J 6 bases, leaving 20 bases between the germline ends. Germline CDR1 and CDR2: LGHNA and YSLEER. This CDR3 has 17 amino acids.

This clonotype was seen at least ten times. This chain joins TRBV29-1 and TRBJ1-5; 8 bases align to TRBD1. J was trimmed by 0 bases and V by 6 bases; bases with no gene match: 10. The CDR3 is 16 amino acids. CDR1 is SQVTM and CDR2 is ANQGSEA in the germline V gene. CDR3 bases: TGCAGCGTGTCCAGGGACAGGCCTAATAGCAATCAGCCCCAGCATTTT. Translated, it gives CSVSRDRPNSNQPQHF.

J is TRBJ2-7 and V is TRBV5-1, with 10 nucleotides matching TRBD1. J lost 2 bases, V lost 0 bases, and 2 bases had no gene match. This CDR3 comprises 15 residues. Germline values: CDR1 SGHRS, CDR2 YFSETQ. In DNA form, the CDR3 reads TGCGCCAGCAGCTTGGGCGGGACAGGGGCCTACGAGCAGTACTTC. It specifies CASSLGGTGAYEQYF. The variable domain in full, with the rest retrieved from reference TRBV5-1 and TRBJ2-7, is KAGVTQTPRYLIKTRGQQVTLSCSPISGHRSVSWYQQTPGQGLQFLFEYFSETQRNKGNFPGRFSGRQFSNSRSEMNVSTLELGDSALYLCASSLGGTGAYEQYFGPGTRLTVT.

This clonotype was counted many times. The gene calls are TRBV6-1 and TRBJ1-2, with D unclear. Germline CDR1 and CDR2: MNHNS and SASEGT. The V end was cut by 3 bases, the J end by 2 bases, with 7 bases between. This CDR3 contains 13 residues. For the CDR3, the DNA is TGTGCCAGCAGTGACAGTAGAAACTATGGCTACACCTTC. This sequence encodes CASSDSRNYGYTF.

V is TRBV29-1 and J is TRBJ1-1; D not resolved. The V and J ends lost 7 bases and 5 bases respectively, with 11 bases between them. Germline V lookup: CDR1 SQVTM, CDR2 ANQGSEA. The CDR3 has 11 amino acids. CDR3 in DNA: TGCAGCGCGGAGGGAGGAACTGAAGCTTTCTTT. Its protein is CSAEGGTEAFF. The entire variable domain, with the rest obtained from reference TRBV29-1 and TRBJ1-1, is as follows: SAVISQKPSRDICQRGTSLTIQCQVDSQVTMMFWYRQQPGQSLTLIATANQGSEATYESGFVIDKFPISRPNLTFSTLTVSNMSPEDSSIYLCSAEGGTEAFFGQGTRLTVV.

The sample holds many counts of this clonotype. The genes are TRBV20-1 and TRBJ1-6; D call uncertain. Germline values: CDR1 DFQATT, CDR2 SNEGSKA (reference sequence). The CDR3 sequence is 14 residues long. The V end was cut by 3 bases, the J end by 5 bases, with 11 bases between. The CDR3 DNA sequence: TGCAGTGCTAGTGCTTTCGGGGATAATTCACCCCTCCACTTT. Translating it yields CSASAFGDNSPLHF.

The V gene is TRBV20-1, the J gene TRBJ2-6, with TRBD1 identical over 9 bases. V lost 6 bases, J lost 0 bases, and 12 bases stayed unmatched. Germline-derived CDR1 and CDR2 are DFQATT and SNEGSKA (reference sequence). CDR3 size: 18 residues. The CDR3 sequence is CSAVPRQGVNSGANVLTF. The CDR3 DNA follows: TGCAGTGCGGTCCCTCGACAGGGGGTTAACTCTGGGGCCAACGTCCTGACTTTC.

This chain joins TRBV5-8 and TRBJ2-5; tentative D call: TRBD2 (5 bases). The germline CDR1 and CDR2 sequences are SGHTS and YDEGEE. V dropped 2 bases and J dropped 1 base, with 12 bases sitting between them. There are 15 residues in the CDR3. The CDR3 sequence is CASSLSTGGQETQYF. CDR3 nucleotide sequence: TGTGCCAGCAGCTTATCGACCGGAGGCCAAGAGACCCAGTACTTC.

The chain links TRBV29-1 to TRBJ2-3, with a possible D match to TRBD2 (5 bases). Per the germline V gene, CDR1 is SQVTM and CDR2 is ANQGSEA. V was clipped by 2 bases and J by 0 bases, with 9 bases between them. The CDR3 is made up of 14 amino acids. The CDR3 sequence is CSVEIASSTDTQYF. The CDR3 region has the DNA TGCAGCGTTGAAATAGCGTCTAGCACAGATACGCAGTATTTT.

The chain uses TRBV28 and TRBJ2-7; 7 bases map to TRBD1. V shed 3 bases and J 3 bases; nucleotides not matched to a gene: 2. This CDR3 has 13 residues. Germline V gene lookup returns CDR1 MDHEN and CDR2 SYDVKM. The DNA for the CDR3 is TGTGCCAGCAGTTTCACAGGGGACTACGAGCAGTACTTC. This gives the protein CASSFTGDYEQYF.

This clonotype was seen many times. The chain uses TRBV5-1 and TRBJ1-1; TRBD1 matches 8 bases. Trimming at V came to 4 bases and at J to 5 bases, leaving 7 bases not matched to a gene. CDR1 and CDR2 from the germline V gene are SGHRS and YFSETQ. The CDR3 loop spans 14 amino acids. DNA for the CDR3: TGCGCCAGCAGCCGCACAGGGGGAGGTACTGAAGCTTTCTTT. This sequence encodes CASSRTGGGTEAFF. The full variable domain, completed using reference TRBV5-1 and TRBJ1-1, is KAGVTQTPRYLIKTRGQQVTLSCSPISGHRSVSWYQQTPGQGLQFLFEYFSETQRNKGNFPGRFSGRQFSNSRSEMNVSTLELGDSALYLCASSRTGGGTEAFFGQGTRLTVV.